This TCR beta chain is drawn from a study of blood T cell repertoires in COVID-19 (TCRdb year 2020). For the wider study: The collaborator samples originated in the United States, Italy and Spain and spanned the acute and convalescent phases of COVID-19. The material from the prospective study consisted of cDNA or gDNA derived from T cells, B-cell-depleted T cells, or PBMCs. Subjects who had been exposed to COVID-19, were actively infected with it, or had recovered from it provided the deeply sampled blood TCRbeta repertoires that made up the dataset. A freely available public database, intended as a resource for researchers studying the immune response to SARS-CoV-2, is where the repertoires were released. Samples came from the ongoing ImmuneRACE study (first 160 participants) plus 1,254 subjects from 6 global collaborators. A de-identified subject ID, COVID-19 status, age in years and sex were almost always included in the sample metadata. HLA class I and class II types, where available, came from metadata supplied by the sample provider rather than from assay-based typing.

Including cysteine and phenylalanine, the CDR3 has 16 amino acids. Kept here is only the CDR3 DNA, which spans 48 bases and is read in frame from base 1. V loses 1 base of germline sequence and J loses 0 bases, and the interval between the two ends is 10 bases. From the germline V gene, CDR1 is SGHTA and CDR2 is FQGNSA. Notes on this clone: The antigen it recognizes is unknown. Base-call qualities are not available, and no considerably larger clone is one nucleotide away.

TCRbeta CDR3 regions were amplified from genomic DNA using the immunoSEQ Assay, a bias-controlled multiplex PCR. Per the authors' processing: The number of nucleated cells in each sample was estimated from the amplification of reference gene primers within the assay. To quantify the absolute abundance of each unique TCRbeta CDR3 rearrangement, sequence reads were collapsed and filtered. For each sample, productive Simpson clonality was calculated as the square root of Simpson's diversity index across productive rearrangements. TCRdb mirrors the immuneACCESS table, restricted to in-frame sequences. Some clones are absent from its copies; in checked studies, under half trace to an unresolved V gene, and the reason for the others is unknown. V and J calls and clone size are given by that table; D and trimming were obtained from the DNA. This sample has about 190,000 clones in its table, and roughly 80% of those were observed once. The ten largest clones take up 3% to 3.5% of the sample.

Participants in the prospective study were aged roughly 18 to 90 years, lived in 20 to 30 United States geographic areas, and enrolled through a virtual design. In the prospective study, cohorts were assigned on the basis of participant-reported clinical history obtained from a screening survey and a study questionnaire. ImmuneRACE Cohort 3 recovered participants were defined by two consecutive negative NP/OP PCR tests, healthcare professional clearance, or symptom resolution. Mobile phlebotomists in the prospective study collected whole blood, serum and a nasopharyngeal or oropharyngeal swab from every participant. Additional blood draws and questionnaires over an approximately 2-month period could optionally be provided by prospective study participants. Prospective study blood samples were shipped either frozen or at room temperature before DNA extraction. What the work shows at the level of the full study, not this receptor alone: Clinical and demographic metadata were provided uncurated, with the amount varying by source and participant.

The rearrangement joined TRBV7-2 to TRBJ1-5; tentative D gene TRBD1, with 5 bases matching. What was sequenced was PBMCs or T cells enriched from blood (not recorded which). This clonotype originated in a woman aged 25-40 years who had recovered from COVID-19. The CDR3 region reads CASSLGGLGSNQPQHF. In nucleotide form, the sequence is TGTGCCAGCAGCTTAGGGGGCCTAGGTAGCAATCAGCCCCAGCATTTT.